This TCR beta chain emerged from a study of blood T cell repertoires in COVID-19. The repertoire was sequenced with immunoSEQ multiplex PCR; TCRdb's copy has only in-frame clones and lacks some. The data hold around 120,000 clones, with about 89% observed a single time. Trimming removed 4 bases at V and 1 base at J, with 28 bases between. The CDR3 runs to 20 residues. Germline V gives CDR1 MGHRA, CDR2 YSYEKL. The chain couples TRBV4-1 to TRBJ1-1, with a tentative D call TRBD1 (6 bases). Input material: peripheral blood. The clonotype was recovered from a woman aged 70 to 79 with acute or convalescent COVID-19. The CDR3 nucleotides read TGCGCCAGCAGCCCCATCCGGGAGGGACAACCATCCCTGAAGAACACTGAAGCTTTCTTT. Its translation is CASSPIREGQPSLKNTEAFF.